This T cell receptor (beta chain) was obtained from a study of blood T cell repertoires in COVID-19. Data came from immunoSEQ multiplex PCR; TCRdb stores just in-frame clones and leaves some out. This table holds approximately 130,000 clones, about 86% found once. This clone was picked up one time. Cohorts were assigned according to the clinical history that participants reported. The CDR3 sequence is 14 residues long. The germline gives CDR1 SGHRS, CDR2 YFSETQ. The J segment lost 5 bases and the V segment lost 4 bases, leaving 7 bases of the junction unmatched. The sequencing input was PBMCs or T cells enriched from blood (not recorded which). The rearrangement uses TRBV5-1 and TRBJ2-5; TRBD1 agrees at 8 bases. The clonotype comes from a woman aged 45-59 years who had recovered from COVID-19. The CDR3 region is CASSRGTGPETQYF. CDR3 nucleotides: TGCGCCAGCAGCCGGGGGACAGGTCCTGAGACCCAGTACTTC.